The 21 T cell receptor beta chains reported below all come from one sample, sequenced in a study of type 1 and type 2 diabetes patients. PCR was run on genomic DNA. The TCR beta CDR3 region was amplified using 30 forward and 13 reverse primers. MiXCR, applied by TCRdb to the multiplex PCR reads, yields one record per CDR3 protein. The repertoire holds 250,000 to 300,000 distinct CDR3 sequences, with over 45% as singletons. Sequencing was performed on peripheral blood mononuclear cells (PBMCs). The receptors here all came from a man younger than 30 with type 2 diabetes.

This chain joins TRBV28 and TRBJ2-7; no reliable D call. The CDR3 runs to 15 residues. CDR1 is MDHEN, CDR2 SYDVKM, per germline. With 2 bases removed from V and 2 bases from J, the gap between germline ends came to 13 bases. The CDR3 sequence is CASSLVSGQTYEQYF. The DNA of the CDR3 is TGTGCCAGCAGTTTAGTGTCTGGCCAAACCTACGAGCAGTACTTC.

J is TRBJ2-1 and V is TRBV30; D is tentatively TRBD1 or TRBD2 (5 bases each). V was trimmed by 6 bases and J by 4 bases, leaving 19 bases between them. Germline CDR1 GTSNPN, CDR2 SVGIG (reference sequence). This CDR3 contains 15 residues. The CDR3 bases are TGTGCCTGCAGTCTAACCGGGACCCCTTACAATGAGCAGTTCTTC. Its protein product is CACSLTGTPYNEQFF.

With regard to this clonotype: One end of the junction does not line up with germline, which may come from a read error. The V gene is TRBV29-1, the J gene TRBJ1-1; 11 nucleotides align to TRBD1. The CDR3 runs to 14 residues. Germline CDR1 SQVTM, CDR2 ANQGSEA. CDR3 nucleotide sequence: TGCAGCGTAGAAGGGACAGGGGGAGACACTGAAGCTCTCTTT. Translation: CSVEGTGGDTEALF.

The genes are TRBV30 and TRBJ1-1; D is undetermined. Per the germline V gene, CDR1 is GTSNPN and CDR2 is SVGIG (reference sequence). This CDR3 contains 13 residues. Trimming removed 3 bases from V and 6 bases from J, with 14 bases in between. The DNA of the CDR3 is TGTGCCTGGAGCCTTTATCTAAACCCTGAAGCTTTCTTT. The encoded protein is CAWSLYLNPEAFF. Using reference TRBV30 and TRBJ1-1 for the parts outside the CDR3, the full variable domain is SQTIHQWPATLVQPVGSPLSLECTVEGTSNPNLYWYRQAAGRGLQLLFYSVGIGQISSEVPQNLSASRPQDRQFILSSKKLLLSDSGFYLCAWSLYLNPEAFFGQGTRLTVV.

This clonotype came up many times. V is TRBV30 and J is TRBJ2-7, with 7 bases identical to TRBD1. After removal of 8 bases from V and 0 bases from J, the junction contained 1 base not matched to a gene. CDR1 and CDR2 (germline): GTSNPN, SVGIG (reference sequence). CDR3 length equals 11 residues. In nucleotides, the CDR3 is TGTGCCGGGACAGCCTCCTACGAGCAGTACTTC. It is translated as CAGTASYEQYF.

The chain couples TRBV2 to TRBJ2-1; possible D gene TRBD1, 7 bases. V was pared by 11 bases and J by 7 bases, with 12 bases between. CDR1 is SNHLY and CDR2 is FYNNEI in the germline V gene. The CDR3 runs to 11 residues. The CDR3 nucleotides are TGTGCCGCGGGACAGCCTAATGAGCAGTTCTTC. Protein: CAAGQPNEQFF.

This clonotype has a single count. A read error may account for a junction end that differs from germline. This sequence joins TRBV19 and TRBJ1-1; D uncertain. Per the germline V gene, CDR1 is LNHDA and CDR2 is SQIVND (reference sequence). The CDR3 spans 14 residues. CDR3 sequence reads: CASRDTDFHTEDFF. DNA of the CDR3: TGTGCCAGTAGAGACACGGATTTTCACACTGAAGATTTCTTT. The variable domain in full, completed from reference TRBV19 and TRBJ1-1, reads DGGITQSPKYLFRKEGQNVTLSCEQNLNHDAMYWYRQDPGQGLRLIYYSQIVNDFQKGDIAEGYSVSREKKESFPLTVTSAQKNPTAFYLCASRDTDFHTEDFFGQGTRLTVV.

In its sample, this clonotype was seen a few times. This rearrangement joins TRBV5-5 to TRBJ2-7, with TRBD1 matching over 7 bases. In germline, CDR1 is SGHKS, CDR2 YYEKEE (reference sequence). With V trimmed by 0 bases and J by 3 bases, 9 bases remained unmatched. This CDR3 has 16 amino acids. CDR3 DNA sequence: TGTGCCAGCAGCTTGGGAGGGGGCGGAGGTCTCTACGAGCAGTACTTC. Residues: CASSLGGGGGLYEQYF.

The CDR3 reads CATSREAGVGDTQYF. The CDR3 DNA reads TGTGCCACCAGCAGAGAAGCGGGAGTGGGAGATACGCAGTATTTT. The chain recombines TRBV15 with TRBJ2-3, with TRBD2 matching over 8 bases. CDR1 is LNHNV and CDR2 is YYDKDF in the germline V gene (reference sequence). With V trimmed by 0 bases and J by 5 bases, 4 bases remained unmatched. This CDR3 spans 15 amino acids.

This sequence joins TRBV7-2 and TRBJ2-5; 7 bases align to TRBD1. The CDR3 consists of 15 residues. The germline gives CDR1 SGHTA, CDR2 FQGNSA. Germline trimming cut 4 bases from V and 4 bases from J; bases unmatched to any gene: 9. This chain's CDR3 is CASSSRRGLRETQYF. CDR3 DNA sequence: TGTGCCAGCAGCTCCCGCAGGGGGTTACGAGAGACCCAGTACTTC.

V is TRBV7-3 and J is TRBJ2-2; no firm D call. Deletions cut 1 base from V and 6 bases from J, with 12 bases between. This CDR3 region has 15 residues. In germline, CDR1 is SGHTA, CDR2 FQGTGA. CDR3 protein: CASSLIRARPGELFF. The CDR3 region has the DNA TGTGCCAGCAGCTTAATTCGGGCGCGTCCCGGGGAGCTGTTTTTT.

The chain has TRBV5-1 and TRBJ2-2; TRBD2 matches at 12 bases. Losses at the gene ends were 1 base for V and 2 bases for J; bases not matched to a gene: 3. The CDR3 has 17 residues. CDR1 and CDR2 (germline): SGHRS, YFSETQ. For the CDR3, the DNA is TGCGCCAGCAGCTTGAAACTAGCGGGAGGTAACACCGGGGAGCTGTTTTTT. It encodes CASSLKLAGGNTGELFF.

The chain uses TRBV12-3 or TRBV12-4 and TRBJ1-2; TRBD1 aligns across 7 bases. This CDR3 has 11 amino acids. V gave up 5 bases and J gave up 12 bases; unmatched junction bases: 6. The CDR3 bases are TGTGCCAGCAGTCATGGACAGGCGCACACCTTC. This translates into CASSHGQAHTF.

This clonotype was counted ten times or more. The chain links TRBV29-1 to TRBJ1-1, with no clear D. The CDR3 contains 12 residues. V was trimmed by 6 bases and J by 0 bases, leaving 8 bases between them. Germline assignment: CDR1 SQVTM and CDR2 ANQGSEA. The CDR3 here is CSVTGVNTEAFF. As DNA, the CDR3 is TGCAGCGTAACCGGGGTGAACACTGAAGCTTTCTTT. The full variable domain, with the rest looked up from reference TRBV29-1 and TRBJ1-1, is SAVISQKPSRDICQRGTSLTIQCQVDSQVTMMFWYRQQPGQSLTLIATANQGSEATYESGFVIDKFPISRPNLTFSTLTVSNMSPEDSSIYLCSVTGVNTEAFFGQGTRLTVV.

In the case of this clonotype: The junction shows a germline mismatch at one end, possibly a read error. This chain joins TRBV7-2 and TRBJ2-2; the match to TRBD2 covers 9 bases. This CDR3 comprises 16 residues. The germline CDR1 and CDR2 sequences are SGHTA and FQGNSA. This chain's CDR3 is CASSGAGGSRTGELFF. The CDR3 DNA reads as TGTGCCAGCAGTGGCGCGGGGGGGTCCCGCACCGGGGAACTGTTTTTT. Drawing the rest from reference TRBV7-2 and TRBJ2-2, the complete variable domain is GAGVSQSPSNKVTEKGKDVELRCDPISGHTALYWYRQSLGQGLEFLIYFQGNSAPDKSGLPSDRFSAERTGGSVSTLTIQRTQQEDSAVYLCASSGAGGSRTGELFFGEGSRLTVL.

This clonotype was seen a few times. The chain combines TRBV19 with TRBJ1-1; TRBD1 aligns across 10 bases. V shed 1 base, J shed 9 bases, and the junction held 5 bases outside the gene matches. The CDR3 extends over 14 amino acids. In germline, CDR1 is LNHDA, CDR2 SQIVND (reference sequence). CDR3 DNA: TGTGCCAGTAGTATAGGGGGACAGGGGACCCAAGCTTTCTTT. Amino acid sequence: CASSIGGQGTQAFF. Full variable domain (rest looked up from reference TRBV19 and TRBJ1-1): DGGITQSPKYLFRKEGQNVTLSCEQNLNHDAMYWYRQDPGQGLRLIYYSQIVNDFQKGDIAEGYSVSREKKESFPLTVTSAQKNPTAFYLCASSIGGQGTQAFFGQGTRLTVV.

This clonotype was counted between two and nine times. This chain connects TRBV10-1 to TRBJ2-2; D not certain. Germline lookup yields CDR1 WNHNN and CDR2 SYGVQD (reference sequence). V lost 4 bases and J lost 6, with 6 bases in between. The CDR3 length is 12 residues. CDR3 bases: TGCGCCAGCAGTGCGTCCGCCGGGGAGCTGTTTTTT. It translates to CASSASAGELFF.

This clonotype was recorded a few times. The V call is TRBV18, the J call TRBJ2-7; 7 bases fit TRBD2. This CDR3 spans 13 amino acids. V trimming: 5 bases; J trimming: 3 bases; junction bases outside the gene matches: 4. CDR1 is KGHSH and CDR2 is LQKENI in the germline V gene. The CDR3 bases are TGTGCCAGCTCATCGGGGGGATTCTACGAGCAGTACTTC. Translating gives CASSSGGFYEQYF. The full variable domain, in which reference TRBV18 and TRBJ2-7 provide the parts outside the CDR3, is NAGVMQNPRHLVRRRGQEARLRCSPMKGHSHVYWYRQLPEEGLKFMVYLQKENIIDESGMPKERFSAEFPKEGPSILRIQQVVRGDSAAYFCASSSGGFYEQYFGPGTRLTVT.

The CDR3 region has the DNA TGCGCCAGCAGCCAAGATGGCTCAGGGGGCGGGTACAATGAGCAGTTCTTC. This translates into CASSQDGSGGGYNEQFF. The chain links TRBV4-3 to TRBJ2-1, with TRBD1 identical over 8 bases. J gave up 4 bases and V 0 bases, and 8 bases lay outside the gene matches. This CDR3 has 17 residues. Germline-derived CDR1 and CDR2 are LGHNA and YSLEER.

The V gene is TRBV25-1, the J gene TRBJ2-3; 7 nucleotides agree with TRBD2. The CDR3 is made up of 15 amino acids. The J segment lost 2 bases and the V segment lost 6 bases, leaving 8 bases of the junction unmatched. Germline V gives CDR1 MGHDK, CDR2 SYGVNS. CDR3 region: CASSGPGGHTDTQYF. In DNA form, the CDR3 reads TGTGCCAGCAGCGGACCGGGAGGACACACAGATACGCAGTATTTT.

This clonotype was counted a few times. The chain employs TRBV10-1 and TRBJ1-6, with D perhaps matching TRBD1 (5 bases). This CDR3 contains 15 residues. CDR1 and CDR2 (germline): WNHNN, SYGVQD (reference sequence). V gave up 0 bases and J gave up 8 bases, with 11 bases separating them. The CDR3 DNA follows: TGCGCCAGCAGTGAGTCCGGGGGACTGGATTCACCCCTCCACTTT. Translated, it gives CASSESGGLDSPLHF.